One sample yielded the 22 T cell receptor beta chains listed below, sequenced in a study of post-analysis software for immune sequencing data. No antigen has been identified for these receptors. Unique-molecular-identifier-tagged TCR beta cDNA libraries were used. TCRdb passed the PCR reads through MiXCR, listing each CDR3 protein once. The sample shows roughly 650,000 distinct CDR3 sequences, roughly three fifths of them seen only once. Study-wide results and limits: A few TRBV segments occurring more often in patients than controls included TRBV5-6, TRBV5-1 and TRBV20-1.

Sequencing was carried out using blood. These receptors were collected from a girl aged 2 to 10 with multiple sclerosis.

The chain links TRBV20-1 to TRBJ2-4, with TRBD1 matching 7 bases. V lost 1 base, J lost 0 bases, and 3 bases stayed unmatched. The V gene's germline CDR1 is DFQATT and CDR2 SNEGSKA (reference sequence). This CDR3 spans 15 amino acids. CDR3 nucleotides: TGCAGTGCTAGAGGAGGGACAGTAGCCAAAAACATTCAGTACTTC. This encodes CSARGGTVAKNIQYF.

This CDR3 is CASSPPLMSEQFF. In nucleotides, the CDR3 is TGTGCCAGCAGCCCGCCCCTTATGAGTGAGCAGTTCTTC. The V and J genes are TRBV5-6 and TRBJ2-1; no reliable D call. The CDR3 loop spans 13 amino acids. Germline-derived CDR1 and CDR2 are SGHDT and YYEEEE. V lost 4 bases and J lost 9, with 14 bases in between.

The chain uses TRBV20-1 and TRBJ1-6; D perhaps matches TRBD1 (5 bases). The germline CDR1 and CDR2 sequences are DFQATT and SNEGSKA (reference sequence). Trimming left V 2 bases short and J 8 bases short, with 10 bases between. This CDR3 is 13 amino acids long. DNA for the CDR3: TGCAGTGCTAGACAGGGTATAGATTCACCCCTCCACTTT. The encoded protein is CSARQGIDSPLHF.

This clonotype has just one count. The chain employs TRBV7-6 and TRBJ2-1, with 10 bases that match TRBD2. This CDR3 contains 16 residues. Germline values: CDR1 SGHVS, CDR2 FNYEAQ. Germline trimming cut 1 base from V and 4 bases from J; bases unmatched to any gene: 4. CDR3 nucleotides: TGTGCCAGCAGCTTAGACGGGACTAGCGCATACAATGAGCAGTTCTTC. Its protein is CASSLDGTSAYNEQFF.

This clonotype was seen only once. The CDR3 protein is CASSYSRELQNIQYF. Here the CDR3 DNA reads TGTGCCAGCAGTTACTCGAGGGAACTCCAAAACATTCAGTACTTC. J is TRBJ2-4 and V is TRBV6-6, with D perhaps matching TRBD2 (5 bases). V was pared by 0 bases and J by 5 bases, with 11 bases between. The germline V gene encodes CDR1 MNHNY and CDR2 SVGAGI (reference sequence). The CDR3 is 15 amino acids.

This chain links TRBV20-1 with TRBJ2-2, with a possible D match to TRBD1 (6 bases). Deletions cut 6 bases from V and 4 bases from J, with 15 bases between. This CDR3 region has 14 residues. Germline V CDR1 and CDR2: DFQATT, SNEGSKA (reference sequence). CDR3 loop: CSAIGQGSTGELFF. The CDR3 region has the DNA TGCAGTGCCATAGGTCAGGGGAGCACCGGGGAGCTGTTTTTT.

This clonotype was counted a few times. This sequence joins TRBV6-2 or TRBV6-3 and TRBJ2-1, with TRBD2 identical over 8 bases. The CDR3 extends over 13 amino acids. The germline gives CDR1 MNHEY, CDR2 SVGEGT. The trim removed 8 bases at V and 8 bases at J, leaving 8 bases unmatched. The chain's CDR3 is CASAYPTSDEQFF. As DNA, the CDR3 is TGTGCCAGCGCATACCCGACTAGCGATGAGCAGTTCTTC.

The CDR3 DNA sequence: TGCGCCAGCAGCCATACCGGACAGAACACTGAAGCTTTCTTT. Encoded protein: CASSHTGQNTEAFF. The chain has TRBV4-1 and TRBJ1-1; D might be TRBD1 (5 bases). The CDR3 spans 14 residues. The ends were cut back, 3 bases at V and 1 base at J, with 9 bases in the middle. Germline CDR1 and CDR2: MGHRA and YSYEKL.

CDR3 DNA sequence: TGCAGTGCTATGCAGTCAGGTCCCTACGAGCAGTACTTC. Protein product: CSAMQSGPYEQYF. The chain recombines TRBV20-1 with TRBJ2-7, with D uncertain. The CDR3 totals 13 residues. CDR1 DFQATT and CDR2 SNEGSKA come from the germline V gene (reference sequence). V was clipped by 4 bases and J by 2 bases, with 12 bases between them.

This chain links TRBV4-2 with TRBJ2-1, with D hard to call. Trimming removed 0 bases at V and 0 bases at J, with 9 bases between. The CDR3 has 16 amino acids. The germline V gene has CDR1 LGHNA and CDR2 YNFKEQ. CDR3 sequence (DNA): TGTGCCAGCAGCCAAGATAGACTTAGCTCCTACAATGAGCAGTTCTTC. Encoded protein: CASSQDRLSSYNEQFF.

This chain uses TRBV14 with TRBJ1-4, with D tentatively TRBD1 (5 bases). The germline gives CDR1 SGHDN, CDR2 FVKESK. The CDR3 extends over 15 amino acids. V lost 1 base and J lost 6, with 12 bases in between. The CDR3 reads CASSQVWGKDEKLFF. The DNA of the CDR3 is TGTGCCAGCAGCCAAGTTTGGGGGAAGGATGAAAAACTGTTTTTT.

The chain carries TRBV25-1 and TRBJ2-7; D tentatively fits TRBD1 or TRBD2 (5 bases each). CDR3 size: 15 residues. Germline CDR1 MGHDK, CDR2 SYGVNS. Trimming stripped 2 bases from V and 2 bases from J, with 13 bases between. CDR3 in amino acids: CASSEPGRLAYEQYF. The CDR3 DNA is TGTGCCAGCAGTGAACCGGGACGCCTTGCCTACGAGCAGTACTTC.

With respect to this clonotype: Its ends do not fully match the called genes, so a read error is possible. The gene calls are TRBV6-6 and TRBJ2-5; D possibly corresponds to TRBD2 (5 bases). Germline V gene lookup returns CDR1 MNHNY and CDR2 SVGAGI (reference sequence). This CDR3 contains 16 residues. The CDR3 spells CAISHLSGAGQETQYF. Written as DNA, the CDR3 is TGTGCCATCAGTCACCTATCTGGTGCGGGCCAAGAGACCCAGTACTTC.

This clonotype has a handful of counts. J is TRBJ2-5 and V is TRBV7-2; 10 bases map to TRBD2. The germline V gene encodes CDR1 SGHTA and CDR2 FQGNSA. The CDR3 extends over 13 amino acids. The V gene end was trimmed by 5 bases and the J gene end by 11 bases; junction bases not matched to a gene: 8. CDR3 loop: CASSPSGRGEQYF. The CDR3 region has the DNA TGTGCCAGCAGCCCTAGCGGGAGAGGAGAGCAGTACTTC.

The chain uses TRBV20-1 and TRBJ2-4; D possibly corresponds to TRBD2 (7 bases). The CDR3 sequence is 15 residues long. V was pared by 3 bases and J by 9 bases, with 21 bases between. Looked up from germline, CDR1 is DFQATT and CDR2 is SNEGSKA (reference sequence). CDR3: CSASPVSRGPSIQYF. The CDR3 DNA reads TGCAGTGCTAGCCCCGTCTCGCGGGGGCCTAGCATTCAGTACTTC.

This clonotype has only one observation. The genes are TRBV6-2 or TRBV6-3 and TRBJ2-2; 8 bases match TRBD1. The junction had 7 bases not matched to a gene; V was cut back by 2 bases and J by 5 bases. CDR1 MNHEY and CDR2 SVGEGT come from the germline V gene. The CDR3 runs to 16 residues. The CDR3 here is CASSYQGAPRTGELFF. CDR3 bases: TGTGCCAGCAGTTACCAGGGGGCCCCGAGGACCGGGGAGCTGTTTTTT.

The chain uses TRBV6-2 or TRBV6-3 and TRBJ2-7; D remains ambiguous. V was clipped by 2 bases and J by 4 bases, with 9 bases between them. CDR1 is MNHEY, CDR2 SVGEGT, per germline. The CDR3 runs 13 residues. The CDR3 DNA sequence: TGTGCCAGCAGTTACAAACACGTTTACGAGCAGTACTTC. Its protein is CASSYKHVYEQYF.

The V gene is TRBV20-1, the J gene TRBJ2-3; D unresolved. Trimming removed 3 bases at V and 5 bases at J, with 18 bases between. The CDR3 contains 15 residues. The germline V gene has CDR1 DFQATT and CDR2 SNEGSKA (reference sequence). The CDR3 nucleotides read TGCAGTGCTAGGCCAACCTTAAGACCCGAAGATACGCAGTATTTT. This codes for CSARPTLRPEDTQYF.

The rearrangement joins TRBV10-3 to TRBJ2-5, with D perhaps matching TRBD1 or TRBD2 (6 bases each). V was clipped by 4 bases and J by 0 bases, with 9 bases between them. This CDR3 contains 14 residues. Germline CDR1 reads ENHRY; CDR2 reads SYGVKD. CDR3 DNA sequence: TGTGCCATCAGTGGCGGGACAAACCAAGAGACCCAGTACTTC. Encoded protein: CAISGGTNQETQYF.

The rearrangement links TRBV6-2 or TRBV6-3 to TRBJ2-3; 10 bases align to TRBD1. From germline, CDR1 is MNHEY and CDR2 SVGEGT. V dropped 6 bases and J dropped 5; count of bases not matched to a gene: 14. This CDR3 has 17 residues. CDR3 amino acids: CASRTPPGQGMGDTQYF. The CDR3 DNA follows: TGTGCCAGCAGAACACCTCCGGGACAGGGGATGGGAGATACGCAGTATTTT.

The J gene is TRBJ2-5, the V gene TRBV10-3; D may be TRBD1 (5 bases). The length of the CDR3 is 11 residues. V was pared by 9 bases and J by 1 base, with 6 bases between. Germline CDR1 ENHRY, CDR2 SYGVKD. The CDR3, as DNA: TGTGCCATACAGGTCCAAGAGACCCAGTACTTC. Translating gives CAIQVQETQYF.

This clonotype was found a few times. V is TRBV6-5 and J is TRBJ1-2, with D possibly TRBD1 on 5 matching bases. V was cut by 0 bases and J by 0 bases, with 20 bases left in between. This CDR3 is built from 19 residues. Germline values: CDR1 MNHEY, CDR2 SVGAGI. In nucleotides, the CDR3 is TGTGCCAGCAGTTACTCGAAGGTGGGGAGGGGAGATGCTAACTATGGCTACACCTTC. This gives the protein CASSYSKVGRGDANYGYTF.